This T cell receptor (beta chain) was found in a study of blood T cell repertoires in COVID-19. Study-wide background: Samples of COVID-19 (acute and convalescent) were obtained from the United States, Italy and Spain. T cells, B-cell-depleted T cells, or PBMCs supplied cDNA or gDNA.

Seattle enrolled patients during active infection and tracked them longitudinally. The CDR3 consists of 15 residues. Germline lookup yields CDR1 SGDLS and CDR2 YYNGEE. J was trimmed by 1 base and V by 6 bases; bases with no gene match: 7. Original methodology: Reference gene primer amplification in the assay estimated nucleated cell counts. Measured with immunoSEQ multiplex PCR; TCRdb has only the in-frame clones, and not every one. V, J and clone size are taken as reported in that table, and D and trimming were inferred from the DNA itself. Seen here are roughly 250,000 clones, 80% to 85% observed once, and the top ten hold about 15%.

The clonotype originates from a person between 65 and 79 years old with COVID-19, enrolled during active disease. Material: peripheral blood. The chain joins TRBV9 to TRBJ2-3, with TRBD1 matching over 8 bases. CDR3 loop: CASNLGQGGTDTQYF. CDR3 coding DNA: TGTGCCAGCAACCTCGGACAGGGAGGCACAGATACGCAGTATTTT.